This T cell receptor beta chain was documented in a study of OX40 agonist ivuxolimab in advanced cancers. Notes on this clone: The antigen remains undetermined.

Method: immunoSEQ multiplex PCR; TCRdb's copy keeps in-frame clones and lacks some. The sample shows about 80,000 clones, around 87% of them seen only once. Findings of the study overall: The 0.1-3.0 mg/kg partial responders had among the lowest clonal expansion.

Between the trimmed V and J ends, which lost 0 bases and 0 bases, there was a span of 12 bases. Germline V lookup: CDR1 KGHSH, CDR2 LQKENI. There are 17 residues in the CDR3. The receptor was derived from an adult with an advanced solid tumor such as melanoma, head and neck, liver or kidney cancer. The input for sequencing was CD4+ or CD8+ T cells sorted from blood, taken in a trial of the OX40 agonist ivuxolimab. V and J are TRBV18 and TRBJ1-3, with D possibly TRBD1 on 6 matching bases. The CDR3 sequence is CASSPPGGQFSGNTIYF. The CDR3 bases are TGTGCCAGCTCACCACCGGGCGGACAGTTCTCTGGAAACACCATATATTTT.